These 20 T cell receptor beta chains share one sample of origin, sequenced in a study of OX40 agonist ivuxolimab in advanced cancers. Measured with immunoSEQ multiplex PCR; TCRdb has only the in-frame clones, and not every one. The sample lists approximately 60,000 clones, about 90% occurring once. The specimen was CD4+ or CD8+ T cells sorted from blood, collected in a trial of the OX40 agonist ivuxolimab. Receptor source: an adult with an advanced solid tumor such as melanoma, head and neck, liver or kidney cancer.

V is TRBV19 and J is TRBJ2-2, with TRBD1 matching over 7 bases. The CDR3 runs to 15 residues. Germline V gene lookup returns CDR1 LNHDA and CDR2 SQIVND (reference sequence). Trimming took 3 bases from V and 3 from J; bases not matched to a gene: 4. The CDR3 nucleotides are TGTGCCAGTAGTATCTCCGGGACAGACACCGGGGAGCTGTTTTTT. It is translated as CASSISGTDTGELFF.

The V gene is TRBV5-1, the J gene TRBJ2-3; D perhaps matches TRBD2 (5 bases). Germline V gene sequence: CDR1 SGHRS, CDR2 YFSETQ. The CDR3 extends over 15 amino acids. V was clipped by 5 bases and J by 4 bases, with 17 bases between them. For the CDR3, the DNA is TGCGCCAGCAGTCTTCTAGGGAGAGGTGCAGATACGCAGTATTTT. Translated, it gives CASSLLGRGADTQYF.

The CDR3 region is CASSASLYEQYF. The DNA for the CDR3 is TGTGCCAGCAGTGCTTCGTTATACGAGCAGTACTTC. The chain is built from TRBV25-1 and TRBJ2-7; D remains ambiguous. Trimming took 4 bases from V and 4 from J, leaving 8 bases between them. Germline values: CDR1 MGHDK, CDR2 SYGVNS. This CDR3 contains 12 residues.

For the CDR3, the DNA is TGTGCCAGCAGCTCCCTGGGACAGGGAAAGAGGGAGACCCAGTACTTC. The encoded protein is CASSSLGQGKRETQYF. The chain uses TRBV11-2 and TRBJ2-5, with 9 bases that match TRBD1. V shed 4 bases, J shed 5 bases, and the junction held 11 bases outside the gene matches. CDR1 is SGHAT, CDR2 FQNNGV, per germline. The CDR3 loop spans 16 amino acids.

This rearrangement joins TRBV11-3 to TRBJ2-2; the D gene is possibly TRBD1 (5 bases). V lost 1 base and J 0 bases, leaving 6 bases between the germline ends. The CDR3 extends over 15 amino acids. CDR1 is SGHNT, CDR2 YENEEA, per germline. In DNA form, the CDR3 reads TGTGCCAGCAGCTTAGGACAGTCGAACACCGGGGAGCTGTTTTTT. Translated: CASSLGQSNTGELFF.

V usage is TRBV7-2 and J usage is TRBJ1-2; D might be TRBD1 (5 bases). CDR1 and CDR2 from the germline V gene are SGHTA and FQGNSA. V shed 5 bases and J shed 1 base, with 11 bases lying between them. CDR3 length: 14 residues. CDR3 region: CASSLDSLNYGYTF. In DNA, the CDR3 is TGTGCCAGCAGCCTAGACAGTCTTAACTATGGCTACACCTTC.

The chain uses TRBV28 and TRBJ2-7; 10 bases map to TRBD2. Germline V lookup: CDR1 MDHEN, CDR2 SYDVKM. V dropped 2 bases and J dropped 5; count of bases not matched to a gene: 9. This CDR3 has 16 residues. In nucleotides, the CDR3 is TGTGCCAGCAGTTTACCCCTAGCGGGAGTCTATAACGAGCAGTACTTC. Translation: CASSLPLAGVYNEQYF.

This chain connects TRBV27 to TRBJ1-1; D might be TRBD1 (5 bases). Germline loops: CDR1 MNHEY, CDR2 SMNVEV (reference sequence). V gave up 5 bases and J gave up 3 bases, with 16 bases separating them. This CDR3 comprises 15 residues. The CDR3 sequence: CASSPYVRGDTEAFF. In DNA form, the CDR3 reads TGTGCCAGCAGTCCCTATGTTAGGGGTGACACTGAAGCTTTCTTT.

The CDR3 reads CASSLPPGQGSYEQYF. The CDR3 region has the DNA TGTGCCAGCAGCTTGCCCCCGGGACAGGGCTCCTACGAGCAGTACTTC. The chain has TRBV7-2 and TRBJ2-5, with 9 nucleotides matching TRBD1. The end of the DNA is better explained by TRBJ2-7, so the J call may be wrong. The CDR3 extends over 16 amino acids. Per germline, CDR1 SGHTA and CDR2 FQGNSA.

V is TRBV5-1 and J is TRBJ2-6; D gene uncertain. The CDR3 is 17 amino acids. CDR1 and CDR2 (germline): SGHRS, YFSETQ. The ends were cut back, 0 bases at V and 4 bases at J, with 14 bases in the middle. The CDR3, as DNA: TGCGCCAGCAGCTTGGTGAGAGGCATATCAGGGGCCAACGTCCTGACTTTC. This translates into CASSLVRGISGANVLTF.

The chain employs TRBV2 and TRBJ2-7, with D unclear. Germline V gene lookup returns CDR1 SNHLY and CDR2 FYNNEI. The CDR3 spans 11 residues. The V end lost 5 bases, the J end lost 3 bases, and 5 bases lay between the germline ends. The CDR3 reads CASSIFYEQYF. The CDR3 DNA is TGTGCCAGCAGTATTTTCTACGAGCAGTACTTC.

The chain employs TRBV7-8 and TRBJ2-5; D uncertain. The CDR3 covers 13 residues. Per germline, CDR1 SGHVS and CDR2 FQNEAQ. The V gene lost 1 base and the J gene lost 5 bases, with 8 bases spanning the gap. The CDR3 sequence is CASSLGQVETQYF. The CDR3 DNA reads as TGTGCCAGCAGCTTAGGTCAGGTGGAGACCCAGTACTTC.

The chain links TRBV12-2 to TRBJ1-3. TRBV12-2 is a pseudogene locus. The CDR3 covers 16 residues. The CDR3 loop is CASRPKGRQAGNTIYF. The CDR3 DNA sequence: TGTGCAAGTCGTCCAAAGGGCCGGCAGGCTGGAAACACCATATATTTT.

The V gene is TRBV9, the J gene TRBJ1-2; D not certain. The CDR3 covers 14 residues. The V and J ends lost 0 bases and 6 bases respectively, with 12 bases between them. Germline CDR1 reads SGDLS; CDR2 reads YYNGEE. For the CDR3, the DNA is TGTGCCAGCAGCGTAGGGCAGTTCGGAAATGGCTACACCTTC. It is translated as CASSVGQFGNGYTF. The full variable domain, in which reference TRBV9 and TRBJ1-2 provide the parts outside the CDR3, is DSGVTQTPKHLITATGQRVTLRCSPRSGDLSVYWYQQSLDQGLQFLIQYYNGEERAKGNILERFSAQQFPDLHSELNLSSLELGDSALYFCASSVGQFGNGYTFGSGTRLTVV.

This chain connects TRBV7-2 to TRBJ2-7; perhaps TRBD1 as D (6 bases). V was clipped by 5 bases and J by 1 base, with 15 bases between them. The CDR3 covers 15 residues. Germline CDR1 reads SGHTA; CDR2 reads FQGNSA. The CDR3 bases are TGTGCCAGCAGCCGAGGGGGAGCGGCTTCCTACGAGCAGTACTTC. As protein: CASSRGGAASYEQYF.

The rearrangement uses TRBV19 and TRBJ1-3; D call uncertain. The CDR3 has 12 residues. Germline values: CDR1 LNHDA, CDR2 SQIVND (reference sequence). Trimming took 4 bases from V and 3 from J, leaving 4 bases between them. The DNA of the CDR3 is TGTGCCAGTAGTACGAATGGAAACACCATATATTTT. It specifies CASSTNGNTIYF.

This chain connects TRBV5-1 to TRBJ1-2; D uncertain. CDR1 SGHRS and CDR2 YFSETQ come from the germline V gene. CDR3 length: 14 amino acids. Trimming took off 0 bases at V and 2 bases at J, with 8 bases between the two ends. This chain's CDR3 is CASSLDIRNYGYTF. CDR3 bases: TGCGCCAGCAGCTTGGACATACGGAACTATGGCTACACCTTC.

This chain uses TRBV14 with TRBJ2-2, with D possibly being TRBD1 (6 bases). The CDR3 totals 16 residues. Between the trimmed V and J ends, which lost 4 bases and 7 bases, there was a span of 19 bases. The germline CDR1 and CDR2 sequences are SGHDN and FVKESK. CDR3 sequence: CASSLLGTSGGGELFF. The CDR3 nucleotides are TGTGCCAGCAGCCTACTCGGGACATCTGGGGGCGGGGAGCTGTTTTTT.

The chain has TRBV27 and TRBJ2-2, with 10 bases identical to TRBD2. From germline, CDR1 is MNHEY and CDR2 SMNVEV (reference sequence). The V and J ends lost 2 bases and 5 bases, in that order; junction bases with no gene match: 5. The CDR3 is made up of 16 amino acids. In nucleotides, the CDR3 is TGTGCCAGCAGTTTAATGGCTAGCGGGGGTACCGGGGAGCTGTTTTTT. Its protein product is CASSLMASGGTGELFF.

CDR3 amino acids: CASSPTLPPLRYF. The CDR3 DNA reads as TGTGCCAGCAGCCCTACACTCCCCCCCTTGCGTTATTTT. The rearrangement links TRBV7-2 to TRBJ2-3, with unresolved D. CDR3 length: 13 residues. V was pared by 5 bases and J by 15 bases, with 21 bases between. The germline gives CDR1 SGHTA, CDR2 FQGNSA. The full variable domain, completed using reference TRBV7-2 and TRBJ2-3, is GAGVSQSPSNKVTEKGKDVELRCDPISGHTALYWYRQSLGQGLEFLIYFQGNSAPDKSGLPSDRFSAERTGGSVSTLTIQRTQQEDSAVYLCASSPTLPPLRYFGPGTRLTVL.